Below, 20 T cell receptor beta chains from the same sample are listed, as sequenced in a study of technical replicates of blood from several donors. Repertoires were generated with immunoSEQ multiplex PCR, while TCRdb's copy carries only in-frame clones and drops some. The sample shows some 70,000 clones, approximately 97% of them seen only once. The sample taken for sequencing was T cells isolated from PBMCs. Every receptor here comes from a human donor in good health.

This sequence joins TRBV27 and TRBJ1-2, with D unclear. The V gene's germline CDR1 is MNHEY and CDR2 SMNVEV (reference sequence). Trimming took off 0 bases at V and 8 bases at J, with 16 bases between the two ends. This CDR3 has 15 amino acids. The CDR3 DNA follows: TGTGCCAGCAGTTTATCGGAATCCGGGATTGGGGGCTACACCTTC. Translation gives CASSLSESGIGGYTF.

The V and J genes are TRBV10-1 and TRBJ2-7, with 9 bases fitting TRBD2. The V gene's germline CDR1 is WNHNN and CDR2 SYGVQD (reference sequence). The junction had 20 bases not matched to a gene; V was cut back by 8 bases and J by 0 bases. The CDR3 is 19 residues long. CDR3 loop: CASYPQAGGPINFSYEQYF. In nucleotides, the CDR3 is TGCGCCAGCTACCCGCAAGCGGGAGGACCGATTAACTTCTCCTACGAGCAGTACTTC.

The rearrangement joins TRBV9 to TRBJ1-1; unclear D gene. The V gene's germline CDR1 is SGDLS and CDR2 YYNGEE. V shed 5 bases and J shed 1 base, with 9 bases lying between them. This CDR3 is 13 amino acids long. CDR3 sequence reads: CASSGGGNTEAFF. CDR3 sequence (DNA): TGTGCCAGCAGTGGCGGAGGGAACACTGAAGCTTTCTTT.

The chain has TRBV6-1 and TRBJ1-5; D is undetermined. V was clipped by 9 bases and J by 8 bases, with 17 bases between them. Germline V gives CDR1 MNHNS, CDR2 SASEGT. The CDR3 sequence is 13 residues long. The CDR3, as DNA: TGTGCCAGAAGGCCCCGGGGAGGTGAGCCCCAGCATTTT. It encodes CARRPRGGEPQHF.

The chain carries TRBV27 and TRBJ1-5, with a tentative D call TRBD1 (5 bases). The CDR3 extends over 15 amino acids. In germline, CDR1 is MNHEY, CDR2 SMNVEV (reference sequence). The V end was cut by 3 bases, the J end by 3 bases, with 12 bases between. CDR3 coding DNA: TGTGCCAGCAGTTTTTCCGACAGAAACAATCAGCCCCAGCATTTT. Protein sequence: CASSFSDRNNQPQHF.

This sequence joins TRBV7-3 and TRBJ2-2; tentatively, D is TRBD2 (5 bases). This CDR3 is 16 amino acids long. Trimming left V 0 bases short and J 1 base short, with 9 bases between. Germline CDR1 is SGHTA and CDR2 is FQGTGA. The CDR3: CASSLTLSGNTGELFF. DNA for the CDR3: TGTGCCAGCAGCTTAACGTTAAGCGGGAACACCGGGGAGCTGTTTTTT. The full variable domain, with the rest looked up from reference TRBV7-3 and TRBJ2-2, is GAGVSQTPSNKVTEKGKYVELRCDPISGHTALYWYRQSLGQGPEFLIYFQGTGAADDSGLPNDRFFAVRPEGSVSTLKIQRTERGDSAVYLCASSLTLSGNTGELFFGEGSRLTVL.

V gene TRBV6-5 combines with J gene TRBJ2-7; possible D gene TRBD2, 5 bases. In germline, CDR1 is MNHEY, CDR2 SVGAGI. The CDR3 sequence is 12 residues long. The V end lost 6 bases, the J end lost 3 bases, and 9 bases lay between the germline ends. The CDR3 is CASRDGGYEQYF. CDR3 bases: TGTGCCAGCAGGGACGGAGGCTACGAGCAGTACTTC.

This chain connects TRBV6-6 to TRBJ1-2; TRBD1 matches at 7 bases. Per germline, CDR1 MNHNY and CDR2 SVGAGI (reference sequence). The CDR3 is 15 amino acids. The J segment lost 8 bases and the V segment lost 0 bases, leaving 9 bases of the junction unmatched. Written as DNA, the CDR3 is TGTGCCAGCAGTTACTCGATACAAGGGACAGCAGGCTACACCTTC. Amino acids: CASSYSIQGTAGYTF.

V usage is TRBV30 and J usage is TRBJ2-1; TRBD2 agrees at 10 bases. The CDR3 is 18 residues long. The germline gives CDR1 GTSNPN, CDR2 SVGIG (reference sequence). V trimming: 2 bases; J trimming: 8 bases; junction bases outside the gene matches: 18. The CDR3 DNA is TGTGCCTGGAGTTTAGTGCTAGCGGGAGATCTTCGGGCAGATGAGCAGTTCTTC. Translated: CAWSLVLAGDLRADEQFF. Variable domain in full (rest from reference TRBV30 and TRBJ2-1): SQTIHQWPATLVQPVGSPLSLECTVEGTSNPNLYWYRQAAGRGLQLLFYSVGIGQISSEVPQNLSASRPQDRQFILSSKKLLLSDSGFYLCAWSLVLAGDLRADEQFFGPGTRLTVL.

The rearrangement links TRBV5-1 to TRBJ2-7, with a tentative D call TRBD2 (6 bases). The ends were cut back, 4 bases at V and 1 base at J, with 12 bases in the middle. CDR1 is SGHRS, CDR2 YFSETQ, per germline. The CDR3 has 14 residues. CDR3 amino acids: CASSPRRDSYEQYF. The DNA for the CDR3 is TGCGCCAGCAGCCCGCGGAGGGATTCCTACGAGCAGTACTTC.

The rearrangement links TRBV28 to TRBJ2-7; D is possibly TRBD2 (6 bases). Germline CDR1 MDHEN, CDR2 SYDVKM. CDR3 length: 14 residues. V gave up 2 bases and J gave up 3 bases, with 11 bases separating them. CDR3 bases: TGTGCCAGCAGTTTAACGGGAGAGTTCTACGAGCAGTACTTC. Translating gives CASSLTGEFYEQYF. The full variable domain, completed using reference TRBV28 and TRBJ2-7, is DVKVTQSSRYLVKRTGEKVFLECVQDMDHENMFWYRQDPGLGLRLIYFSYDVKMKEKGDIPEGYSVSREKKERFSLILESASTNQTSMYLCASSLTGEFYEQYFGPGTRLTVT.

V gene TRBV7-6 combines with J gene TRBJ2-7, with 9 bases identical to TRBD1. The CDR3 contains 15 residues. The germline V gene has CDR1 SGHVS and CDR2 FNYEAQ. After removal of 2 bases from V and 6 bases from J, the junction contained 8 bases not matched to a gene. Here the CDR3 reads CASSLLGQGGPEQYF. The CDR3 DNA reads TGTGCCAGCAGCTTATTGGGACAGGGAGGGCCCGAGCAGTACTTC.

The chain joins TRBV19 to TRBJ2-1, with a tentative D call TRBD2 (6 bases). V was pared by 9 bases and J by 5 bases, with 14 bases between. Germline CDR1 reads LNHDA; CDR2 reads SQIVND (reference sequence). The CDR3 spans 13 residues. The CDR3 DNA follows: TGTGCCAGCGAGGATTGGGAGGACAATGAGCAGTTCTTC. Protein product: CASEDWEDNEQFF.

The chain recombines TRBV7-8 with TRBJ2-3; 9 bases are shared with TRBD2. The CDR3 has 15 amino acids. The germline gives CDR1 SGHVS, CDR2 FQNEAQ. Trimming removed 4 bases from V and 5 bases from J; junction bases left unmatched: 7. The CDR3 DNA sequence: TGTGCCAGCAGCTCGTTAGCGGGAGCAGGAGATACGCAGTATTTT. Translating it yields CASSSLAGAGDTQYF.

The V and J genes are TRBV7-8 and TRBJ2-7, with D perhaps matching TRBD1 (5 bases). The V end was cut by 0 bases, the J end by 1 base, with 10 bases between. Germline V gene data show CDR1 as SGHVS and CDR2 as FQNEAQ. The CDR3 consists of 15 residues. CDR3 nucleotide sequence: TGTGCCAGCAGCTTAGCGGCAGGGTGGTCCTACGAGCAGTACTTC. Its translation: CASSLAAGWSYEQYF.

Worth noting for this clone: Other DNA sequences in the sample encode the same CDR3. The chain couples TRBV7-2 to TRBJ1-1; D is unclear. Germline CDR1 and CDR2: SGHTA and FQGNSA. The V and J ends lost 2 bases and 2 bases respectively, with 6 bases between them. The CDR3 has 13 amino acids. In nucleotides, the CDR3 is TGTGCCAGCAGCTTAACAGTCAACACTGAAGCTTTCTTT. Translating gives CASSLTVNTEAFF.

J is TRBJ2-1 and V is TRBV5-1; 13 nucleotides line up with TRBD2. In germline, CDR1 is SGHRS, CDR2 YFSETQ. J was trimmed by 2 bases and V by 4 bases; bases with no gene match: 9. The CDR3 runs 18 residues. The CDR3 DNA sequence: TGCGCCAGCAGCCCAGGGACTAGCGGGAATGTACCCTACAATGAGCAGTTCTTC. Translating gives CASSPGTSGNVPYNEQFF.

The chain employs TRBV10-1 and TRBJ2-5, with 8 bases that match TRBD2. V lost 0 bases to trimming and J lost 7 bases; unmatched junction nucleotides: 4. The CDR3 length is 14 residues. Per the germline V gene, CDR1 is WNHNN and CDR2 is SYGVQD (reference sequence). The CDR3 here is CASSESSGTGTQYF. The CDR3 nucleotides are TGCGCCAGCAGTGAGTCTAGCGGGACTGGGACCCAGTACTTC.

The V and J genes are TRBV9 and TRBJ2-3, with TRBD1 identical over 7 bases. In germline, CDR1 is SGDLS, CDR2 YYNGEE. V lost 5 bases and J lost 1; bases outside the gene matches: 7. This CDR3 contains 15 residues. The CDR3 protein is CASRDDRAGTDTQYF. The CDR3 DNA is TGTGCCAGCAGAGATGACAGGGCCGGCACAGATACGCAGTATTTT.

This clone was seen only once. The chain carries TRBV28 and TRBJ1-2; the match to TRBD1 covers 8 bases. The CDR3 runs 12 residues. The V gene end was trimmed by 6 bases and the J gene end by 6 bases; junction bases not matched to a gene: 3. The germline V gene encodes CDR1 MDHEN and CDR2 SYDVKM. CDR3 bases: TGTGCCAGCAGCCCGGACAGGGATGGCTACACCTTC. Its protein is CASSPDRDGYTF.